The clone carrying this T cell receptor (beta chain) was observed a handful of times. Antigen unknown. Mismatch with germline at one junction end may stem from a read error. The source of the sample is a study of early T cells in non-severe SARS-CoV-2 infection. Across the study: Whole-blood bulk RNA, unsorted, was sequenced, and chains were unpaired.

cDNA molecules, individually, were tagged with unique molecular identifiers. TCRdb re-called the 5' RACE reads through MiXCR, storing one row per CDR3 protein. The table has 80,000 or so distinct CDR3 sequences, less than 15% seen once. Looked up from germline, CDR1 is SNHLY and CDR2 is FYNNEI. This CDR3 is built from 15 residues. Whole-study results and caveats: VDJdb matching, biased toward anti-spike CD8 responses, missed private and CD4 specificities.

Sequenced material: whole blood. This TCR came from an adult who was a healthcare worker with PCR-confirmed SARS-CoV-2 infection or an uninfected control (not recorded which). The rearrangement links TRBV2 to TRBJ2-1; TRBD2 aligns across 9 bases. The CDR3, as DNA: TGTGCCAGCAGTGAAGCGGGACTAGCTACGAATGGGCAGTTCTTC. Protein product: CASSEAGLATNGQFF.